This TCR beta chain stems from a study of T cell repertoires in cytomegalovirus infection. This clonotype was counted between two and nine times. Its antigen remains unknown. The CDR3 sequence is 17 residues long. V lost 6 bases and J lost 3; bases outside the gene matches: 14. Germline lookup yields CDR1 KGHDR and CDR2 SFDVKD. Each CDR3 protein gets one entry after TCRdb re-called the reads with MiXCR. The data contain 900,000 to 950,000 distinct CDR3 sequences, around 30% of them singletons. The source was cultured CD8+ T cells from PBMCs, collected from culture after CMV antigen stimulation. This chain joins TRBV24-1 and TRBJ1-2, with 8 positions matching TRBD1. The TCR sequence derives from a human donor in good health (CMV status not recorded). Some clones in this sample may be carry-over from other donors' samples. CDR3 loop: CATSTMRGQEEYYGYTF. CDR3 nucleotides: TGTGCCACCAGTACCATGCGGGGACAGGAAGAGTACTATGGCTACACCTTC.